This T cell receptor (beta chain) was observed in a study of identifying expanded T cells in peripheral blood. Study-level points and caveats: Clone count variance between two-week samples rose with total template count. Over around two and four weeks, about 15 and 19 clones changed, versus more than 1 between replicates.

A word on this clone: The antigen is not known.

With V trimmed by 7 bases and J by 4 bases, 9 bases remained unmatched. The V gene's germline CDR1 is MDHEN and CDR2 SYDVKM. This CDR3 region has 14 residues. Generated by immunoSEQ multiplex PCR, the TCRdb table keeps only in-frame clones and is missing some. The sample lists around 68,000 clones; 70% to 90% were seen once. Collection occurred without any documented infections or immune events in donors. Material for sequencing was blood. The chain combines TRBV28 with TRBJ1-1, with 7 bases fitting TRBD1. This receptor was identified in a person between 18 and 69 years old in good health. The CDR3 loop is CASKEGARGTEAFF. CDR3 sequence (DNA): TGTGCCAGCAAGGAGGGGGCGCGTGGCACTGAAGCTTTCTTT.